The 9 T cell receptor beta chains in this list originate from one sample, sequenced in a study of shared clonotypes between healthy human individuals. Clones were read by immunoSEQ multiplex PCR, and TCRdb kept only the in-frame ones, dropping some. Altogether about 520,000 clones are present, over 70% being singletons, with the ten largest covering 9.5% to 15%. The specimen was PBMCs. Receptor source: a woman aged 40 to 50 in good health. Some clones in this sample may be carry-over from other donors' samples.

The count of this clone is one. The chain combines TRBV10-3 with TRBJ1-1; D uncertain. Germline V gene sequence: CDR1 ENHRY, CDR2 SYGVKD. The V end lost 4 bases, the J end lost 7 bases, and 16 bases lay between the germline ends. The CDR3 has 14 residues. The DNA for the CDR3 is TGTGCCATCAGTGCCCCCGGGGAGGTGAGTGAAGCTTTCTTT. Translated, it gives CAISAPGEVSEAFF.

The CDR3 reads CASTGLPDTGELFF. In DNA, the CDR3 is TGTGCCAGCACGGGACTACCAGACACCGGGGAGCTGTTTTTT. The chain has TRBV9 and TRBJ2-2, with 7 bases identical to TRBD2. V dropped 6 bases and J dropped 3; count of bases not matched to a gene: 5. The CDR3 has 14 amino acids. CDR1 is SGDLS and CDR2 is YYNGEE in the germline V gene.

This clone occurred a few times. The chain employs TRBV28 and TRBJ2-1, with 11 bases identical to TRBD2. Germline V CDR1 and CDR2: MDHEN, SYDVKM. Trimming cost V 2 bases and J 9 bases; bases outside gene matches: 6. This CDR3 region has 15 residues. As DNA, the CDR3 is TGTGCCAGCAGTTTAAGGACTAGCGGGCTAATTGAGCAGTTCTTC. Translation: CASSLRTSGLIEQFF.

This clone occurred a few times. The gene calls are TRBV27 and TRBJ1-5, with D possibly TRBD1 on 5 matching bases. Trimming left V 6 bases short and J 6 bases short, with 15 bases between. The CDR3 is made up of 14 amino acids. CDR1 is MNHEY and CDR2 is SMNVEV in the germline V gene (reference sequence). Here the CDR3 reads CASSPGGEAQPQHF. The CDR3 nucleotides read TGTGCCAGCAGCCCGGGGGGGGAGGCTCAGCCCCAGCATTTT.

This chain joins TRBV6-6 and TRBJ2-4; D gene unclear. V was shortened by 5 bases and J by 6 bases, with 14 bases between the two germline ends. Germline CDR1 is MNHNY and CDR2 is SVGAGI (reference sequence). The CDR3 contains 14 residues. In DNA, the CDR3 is TGTGCCAGCAGTCTGGGGTTTTCGGTAAACATTCAGTACTTC. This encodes CASSLGFSVNIQYF.

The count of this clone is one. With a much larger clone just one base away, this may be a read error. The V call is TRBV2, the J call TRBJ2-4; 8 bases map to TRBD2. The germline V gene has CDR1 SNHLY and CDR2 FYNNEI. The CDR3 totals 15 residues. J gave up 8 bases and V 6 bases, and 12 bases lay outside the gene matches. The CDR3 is CASRVTSEAHYIQYF. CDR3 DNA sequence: TGTGCCAGCAGAGTGACTAGCGAAGCCCATTACATTCAGTACTTC.

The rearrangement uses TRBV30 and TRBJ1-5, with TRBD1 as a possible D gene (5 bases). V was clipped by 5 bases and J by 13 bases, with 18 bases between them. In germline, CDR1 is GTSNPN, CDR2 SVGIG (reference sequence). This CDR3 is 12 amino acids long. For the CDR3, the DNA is TGTGCCTGGTCCGCCGGGCCAGGGCGGCAGCATTTT. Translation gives CAWSAGPGRQHF.

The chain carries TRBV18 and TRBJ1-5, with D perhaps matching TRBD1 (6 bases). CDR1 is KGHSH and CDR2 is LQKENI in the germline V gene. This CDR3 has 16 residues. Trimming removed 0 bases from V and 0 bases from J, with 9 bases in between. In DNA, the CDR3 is TGTGCCAGCTCACCACCGGGCAGGGGTAGCAATCAGCCCCAGCATTTT. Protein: CASSPPGRGSNQPQHF.

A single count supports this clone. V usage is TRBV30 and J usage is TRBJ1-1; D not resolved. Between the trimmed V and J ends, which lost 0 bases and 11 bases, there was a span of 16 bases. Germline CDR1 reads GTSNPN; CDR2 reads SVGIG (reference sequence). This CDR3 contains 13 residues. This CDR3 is CAWSVRGRVTAFF. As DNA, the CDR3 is TGTGCCTGGAGTGTACGCGGGAGGGTTACGGCTTTCTTT.